The rows below give T cell receptor beta chains drawn from one sample of a study of human T cells and chemical hapten exposure. TCRdb passed the RACE reads through MiXCR, listing each CDR3 protein once. The profile covers some 100,000 distinct CDR3 sequences, with over 7.5% appearing a single time and more than 2% taken by the ten largest. This sample comprised whole blood, obtained in connection with sensitization to the hapten diphenylcyclopropenone (DPC). These receptors were obtained from a woman in her 40s with alopecia areata. Some clones in this sample may be carry-over from other donors' samples. Both conserved end residues are part of each CDR3. The order of the fields is J gene, clone size, V gene, D gene, CDR3 DNA, CDR3 protein. The D gene is left open where the match is weak. Some rows mark clone size as missing; the rest say once, few, many or name a class of expanded clone.

TRBJ1-2,NA,TRBV4-3,NA,TGCGCCAGCAGCCAAGAACAGATAGGCTATGGCTACACCTTC,CASSQEQIGYGYTF
TRBJ1-1,NA,TRBV28,NA,TGTGCCAGCGGCCCCCCCGGGGCTTTCTTT,CASGPPGAFF
TRBJ1-6,NA,TRBV7-9,TRBD1,TGTGCCAGCAGCCCCCAGACAGGGGGAAATTCACCCCTCCACTTT,CASSPQTGGNSPLHF
TRBJ2-3,few,TRBV5-4,NA,TGTGCCAGCAGCTCGGACAGCAAAAGCACAGATACGCAGTATTTT,CASSSDSKSTDTQYF
TRBJ2-1,many,TRBV6-2/TRBV6-3,TRBD2,TGTGCCAGCACACCCAGGACTAGCGGGAGGTTAAATGAGCAGTTCTTC,CASTPRTSGRLNEQFF
TRBJ1-5,NA,TRBV29-1,NA,TGCAGCACCGGCAGGGACAACAATCAGCCCCAGCATTTT,CSTGRDNNQPQHF
TRBJ2-7,many,TRBV4-2,NA,TGTGCCAGCAGCCAAGATCTAGATACCAGCTACGAGCAGTACTTC,CASSQDLDTSYEQYF
TRBJ2-7,many,TRBV7-8,TRBD2,TGTGCCAGCAGCTTTATAGCGGGAGGGCCTGGCGAGCAGTACTTC,CASSFIAGGPGEQYF
TRBJ2-3,many,TRBV7-2,NA,TGTGCCAGCAGCTTAGGCCCAGGGGCAGATACGCAGTATTTT,CASSLGPGADTQYF
TRBJ2-1,many,TRBV29-1,TRBD2,TGCAGCGTTGAAGATCCGACTAGCCCCTACAATGAGCAGTTCTTC,CSVEDPTSPYNEQFF
TRBJ2-1,few,TRBV7-2,NA,TGTGCCAGCAGCTTAGGAGCGAGCTCCTACAATGAGCAGTTCTTC,CASSLGASSYNEQFF
TRBJ2-7,NA,TRBV6-2/TRBV6-3,TRBD2,TGTGCCAGCACTAAACTAGCGGGCTACTCCTACGAGCAGTACTTC,CASTKLAGYSYEQYF
TRBJ2-5,many,TRBV4-1,NA,TGCGCCAGCAGCCAAGATGAACGTAGGGCGTACCAAGAGACCCAGTACTTC,CASSQDERRAYQETQYF
TRBJ1-1,few,TRBV7-2,NA,TGTGCCAGCAGCTTAGGATGGGGGACCCTAGGGTCTGAAGCTTTCTTT,CASSLGWGTLGSEAFF
TRBJ2-1,once,TRBV7-2,NA,TGTGTCAGCAGCTCCGGGAGAACGACCTACAATGAGCAGTTCTTC,CVSSSGRTTYNEQFF
TRBJ2-5,NA,TRBV20-1,TRBD2,TGCAGTGCTCCGTCCCCTAGCGGGAGTCAAGAGACCCAGTACTTC,CSAPSPSGSQETQYF
TRBJ2-7,many,TRBV3-1,NA,TGTGCCAGCAGCCAAGACCAGCCCCCACTGTACGAGCAGTACTTC,CASSQDQPPLYEQYF
TRBJ2-6,many,TRBV28,NA,TGTGCCAGCAGTTTAGGGGAGTTGGGGGCCAACGTCCTGACTTTC,CASSLGELGANVLTF
TRBJ2-2,many,TRBV7-2,NA,TGTGCCAGCAGTCAAGACGGTTCTCTCGGGGAGCTGTTTTTT,CASSQDGSLGELFF
TRBJ2-4,many,TRBV6-2/TRBV6-3,NA,TGTGCCAGCAGTGGGGTTCTAGCCAAAAACATTCAGTACTTC,CASSGVLAKNIQYF
TRBJ2-3,many,TRBV4-3,TRBD2,TGCGCCAGCAGCCAACAGCGGGAGGCCACAGATACGCAGTATTTT,CASSQQREATDTQYF
TRBJ1-3,few,TRBV28,TRBD1,TGTGCCGGCCGCGCTCAGGGGGCTCTCGGAAACACCATATATTTT,CAGRAQGALGNTIYF
TRBJ1-5,NA,TRBV19,NA,TGTGCCAGTAGTATCCATGGGGCAGGGACCCAGCATTTT,CASSIHGAGTQHF
TRBJ2-1,many,TRBV20-1,NA,TGCAGTGGGTCGGGAGCGCCCCTTTACAATGAGCAGTTCTTC,CSGSGAPLYNEQFF
TRBJ2-1,few,TRBV6-5,TRBD2,TGTGCCAGCAGTTCCGCGGGAGCCAACAATGAGCAGTTCTTC,CASSSAGANNEQFF
TRBJ2-1,many,TRBV28,NA,TGTGCCAGCAGTCGCCTAGAGCGCTCCTACAATGAGCAGTTCTTC,CASSRLERSYNEQFF
TRBJ1-1,many,TRBV5-1,NA,TGCGCCAGCAGCTCCCAAGGGCCGGGCGTACGGAACACTGAAGCTTTCTTT,CASSSQGPGVRNTEAFF
TRBJ2-3,few,TRBV3-1,NA,TGTGCCAGCAGCCAGGGGCTTTCCCAAGGAGATACGCAGTATTTT,CASSQGLSQGDTQYF
TRBJ2-2,few,TRBV6-2/TRBV6-3,NA,TGTGCCAGCAGTTTCCGACTACTCACGAACACCGGGGAGCTGTTTTTT,CASSFRLLTNTGELFF
TRBJ2-2,NA,TRBV29-1,TRBD2,TGCAGCGTTGAAGGACTAGCGGGAGAGGCCGGGGAGCTGTTTTTT,CSVEGLAGEAGELFF
TRBJ1-3,NA,TRBV10-3,NA,TGTGCCATCAGTGAGTCGCCGATTGGAAACACCATATATTTT,CAISESPIGNTIYF
TRBJ2-1,many,TRBV2,NA,TGTGCCAGCAGTGATGCAGCTTTTGCCACCAATGAGCAGTTCTTC,CASSDAAFATNEQFF
TRBJ2-4,many,TRBV11-2,TRBD2,TGTGCCAGCAGCCCGAGCGGGAGAAAAAACATTCAGTACTTC,CASSPSGRKNIQYF
TRBJ2-1,NA,TRBV9,NA,TGTGCCAGCAGCGTAGAGGGACGGAAGAACAATGAGCAGTTCTTC,CASSVEGRKNNEQFF
TRBJ2-7,many,TRBV12-5,NA,TGTGCTAGTGGTTTGGAGCACGGAAAACAGTACTTC,CASGLEHGKQYF
TRBJ1-5,few,TRBV20-1,NA,TGCAGTGCTAGTCCGACAGGCCAAAATCAGCCCCAGCATTTT,CSASPTGQNQPQHF
TRBJ2-5,many,TRBV4-3,NA,TGCGCCAGCAGCCAAGATTCCGGAGAGACCCAGTACTTC,CASSQDSGETQYF
TRBJ2-1,many,TRBV9,NA,TGTGCCAGCAGCGTAGCTGGTTGGGGCGGGGAGCAGTTCTTC,CASSVAGWGGEQFF
TRBJ2-1,many,TRBV28,NA,TGTGCCAGCAGTTTAAATCGTGAGCAGTTCTTC,CASSLNREQFF
TRBJ2-3,NA,TRBV11-1,TRBD2,TGTGCCAGCAGCCTCTCAGCGGGGACAGATACGCAGTATTTT,CASSLSAGTDTQYF
TRBJ2-7,few,TRBV29-1,NA,TGCAGCGTTTTCACAGGGAGGGAGCAGTACTTC,CSVFTGREQYF
TRBJ2-4,many,TRBV6-2/TRBV6-3,TRBD2,TGTGCCAGCAGTTTAACTCCTAGCGGCAAAAACATTCAGTACTTC,CASSLTPSGKNIQYF
TRBJ2-7,NA,TRBV20-1,NA,TGCAGTGCTAGACCCCTGGGGGAGTCCTACGAGCAGTACTTC,CSARPLGESYEQYF
TRBJ2-3,many,TRBV7-9,NA,TGTGCCAGCAGCCCCCCAGCGGCCACAGATACGCAGTATTTT,CASSPPAATDTQYF
TRBJ1-4,many,TRBV18,TRBD1,TGTGCCAGCTCACCAGACAGGGGATATGAAAAACTGTTTTTT,CASSPDRGYEKLFF
TRBJ2-5,NA,TRBV29-1,TRBD2,TGCAGCGTTGCGACTAGCAATGTTCAGGAGACCCAGTACTTC,CSVATSNVQETQYF
TRBJ1-2,NA,TRBV6-5,NA,TGTGCCAGCAGGGCCCCTTGGGACGGCCCCTATGGCTACACCTTC,CASRAPWDGPYGYTF
TRBJ2-5,few,TRBV7-8,NA,TGTGCCAGCAGCTTAACCGTTGTCCTAAAAGAGACCCAGTACTTC,CASSLTVVLKETQYF
TRBJ2-7,many,TRBV7-2,TRBD2,TGTGCCAGCAGCTTGGGACTAGCGGCGAGCTACGAGCAGTACTTC,CASSLGLAASYEQYF
TRBJ2-7,NA,TRBV28,NA,TGTGCCAGCAGTAGGGTGCGCGAGCAGTACTTC,CASSRVREQYF
TRBJ2-7,many,TRBV7-2,NA,TGTGCCAGCAGCTTAAGTCTTAGCCCCTACGAGCAGTACTTC,CASSLSLSPYEQYF
TRBJ2-1,few,TRBV18,NA,TGTGCCAGCTCACCACTAGCCGCCCATGAGCAGTTCTTC,CASSPLAAHEQFF
TRBJ1-2,few,TRBV2,TRBD1,TGTGCCAGCGCCCCCGCCGGGACAGGGGCCGGCTACACCTTC,CASAPAGTGAGYTF
TRBJ2-3,few,TRBV19,TRBD2,TGTGCCAGTAGTATAGACGTAGCGGGAGGAAACACAGATACGCAGTATTTT,CASSIDVAGGNTDTQYF
TRBJ2-7,NA,TRBV5-1,NA,TGCGCCAGCAGCTATCAGGTCGCCTACGAGCAGTACTTC,CASSYQVAYEQYF